These T cell receptor beta chains were read from a single sample in a study of blood T cell repertoires in COVID-19. Generated by immunoSEQ multiplex PCR, the TCRdb table keeps only in-frame clones and is missing some. The sample has 300,000 to 450,000 clones, roughly 85% seen once. Sequences were obtained from peripheral blood. Receptors originate from a woman younger than 35 with acute or convalescent COVID-19. CDR3s include the opening cysteine and the closing phenylalanine or tryptophan. The D gene is left open where the match is weak. For some rows the clone size is stated as once, few or many, or as a class when expanded; others skip it.

clone size,V gene,CDR3 length,J gene,D gene,CDR3 protein,CDR3 DNA
-,TRBV19,12,TRBJ2-2,-,CAGGSRRGELFF,TGTGCCGGGGGCAGCCGACGGGGGGAGCTGTTTTTT
-,TRBV2,14,TRBJ1-4,TRBD1,CAIRPGQVNEKLFF,TGTGCCATCAGACCGGGACAGGTTAATGAAAAACTGTTTTTT
few,TRBV27,17,TRBJ2-1,TRBD2,CASTSQLADRSYNEQFF,TGTGCCAGCACTTCCCAACTAGCGGATCGCTCCTACAATGAGCAGTTCTTC
-,TRBV28,15,TRBJ1-5,TRBD1,CASSLGQGSNQPQHF,TGTGCCAGCAGTTTGGGACAGGGCAGCAATCAGCCCCAGCATTTT
-,TRBV11-2,18,TRBJ2-2,-,CASSPRELLAALTGELFF,TGTGCCAGCAGCCCGAGGGAGCTTCTGGCGGCCCTCACCGGGGAGCTGTTTTTT
-,TRBV5-1,17,TRBJ2-7,-,CASSSQAGGFLSYEQYF,TGCGCCAGCAGCTCACAGGCTGGGGGGTTCCTTTCCTACGAGCAGTACTTC
-,TRBV27,13,TRBJ1-1,-,CASSGFTDTEAFF,TGTGCCAGCAGCGGGTTCACGGACACTGAAGCTTTCTTT
once,TRBV6-5,14,TRBJ1-4,-,CASSYSATNEKLFF,TGTGCCAGCAGTTACTCGGCAACAAATGAAAAACTGTTTTTT
-,TRBV13,15,TRBJ1-1,TRBD1,CASSSRQGANTEAFF,TGTGCCAGCAGCTCACGACAGGGGGCTAACACTGAAGCTTTCTTT
once,TRBV5-6,14,TRBJ2-1,-,CASSLLSLANEQFF,TGTGCCAGCAGCCTGCTCAGTCTAGCCAATGAGCAGTTCTTC
-,TRBV5-1,16,TRBJ2-7,-,CASSYLTGEPWYEQYF,TGCGCCAGCAGCTACCTTACAGGTGAACCTTGGTACGAGCAGTACTTC
-,TRBV19,15,TRBJ1-4,TRBD1,CASSLRTGGNEKLFF,TGTGCCAGTAGTCTGCGGACAGGGGGGAATGAAAAACTGTTTTTT
once,TRBV12-3/TRBV12-4,13,TRBJ2-7,TRBD2,CASSGLAGHEQYF,TGTGCCAGCAGCGGACTAGCGGGGCACGAGCAGTACTTC
-,TRBV20-1,15,TRBJ2-7,TRBD2,CSASDWRGVAREQYF,TGCAGTGCTAGTGACTGGCGGGGGGTAGCACGAGAGCAGTACTTC
-,TRBV5-8,16,TRBJ1-2,TRBD1,CASSPAGKQGADGYTF,TGTGCCAGCAGCCCCGCCGGAAAACAGGGGGCGGACGGCTACACCTTC
-,TRBV4-1,14,TRBJ1-2,-,CASSRFRGNYGYTF,TGCGCCAGCAGCCGCTTCAGGGGTAACTATGGCTACACCTTC
few,TRBV6-6,14,TRBJ1-1,-,CASNHQNRNTEAFF,TGTGCCAGCAATCACCAAAATAGGAACACTGAAGCTTTCTTT
once,TRBV5-1,16,TRBJ1-4,-,CASSPNPAGGGEKLFF,TGCGCCAGCAGCCCCAATCCGGCGGGGGGCGGTGAAAAACTGTTTTTT
-,TRBV24-1,17,TRBJ2-3,TRBD2,CATSDLRGSGRADTQYF,TGTGCCACCAGTGATTTACGGGGTAGCGGGAGAGCAGATACGCAGTATTTT
-,TRBV6-4,15,TRBJ2-1,TRBD1,CASSDTGGSFNEQFF,TGTGCCAGCAGTGACACAGGGGGCAGTTTCAATGAGCAGTTCTTC
-,TRBV3-1/TRBV3-2,17,TRBJ2-2,-,CASSPDGVAEYTGELFF,TGTGCCAGCAGCCCAGACGGGGTAGCGGAGTACACCGGGGAGCTGTTTTTT
-,TRBV19,15,TRBJ2-5,-,CASIPRAGARETQYF,TGTGCCAGTATCCCCCGGGCGGGGGCTCGAGAGACCCAGTACTTC
-,TRBV5-1,13,TRBJ2-5,-,CASSSAGEETQYF,TGCGCCAGCAGCTCCGCCGGGGAGGAGACCCAGTACTTC
-,TRBV27,14,TRBJ1-5,TRBD1,CASSGDRGRQPQHF,TGTGCCAGCAGCGGGGACAGGGGTCGACAGCCCCAGCATTTT
once,TRBV19,16,TRBJ2-1,TRBD1,CASSKGRDRVGGEQFF,TGTGCCAGTAGTAAAGGTAGGGACAGGGTTGGAGGTGAGCAGTTCTTC
-,TRBV6-2/TRBV6-3,15,TRBJ2-7,TRBD2,CASSYILAGNYEQYF,TGTGCCAGCAGTTACATTCTAGCGGGTAACTACGAGCAGTACTTC
-,TRBV13,16,TRBJ2-2,-,CASSLGVPATTGELFF,TGTGCCAGCAGCTTAGGGGTGCCAGCGACCACCGGGGAGCTGTTTTTT
-,TRBV24-1,13,TRBJ1-5,-,CATRAASNQPQHF,TGTGCCACCAGGGCGGCAAGCAATCAGCCCCAGCATTTT
-,TRBV9,13,TRBJ1-2,-,CASSQKGFGGYTF,TGTGCCAGCAGCCAGAAGGGGTTCGGTGGCTACACCTTC
few,TRBV5-6,14,TRBJ1-5,-,CASSIQGENQPQHF,TGTGCCAGCAGCATTCAAGGGGAAAATCAGCCCCAGCATTTT
once,TRBV7-3,13,TRBJ1-3,-,CASSLGPGDTIYF,TGTGCCAGCAGCCTGGGTCCGGGAGACACCATATATTTT
once,TRBV6-1,16,TRBJ1-5,TRBD1,CASSVNRGTLNQPQHF,TGTGCCAGCAGTGTTAACAGGGGAACCCTCAATCAGCCCCAGCATTTT
-,TRBV5-1,15,TRBJ2-5,TRBD2,CASSLLSGGQETQYF,TGCGCCAGCAGCCTGCTTTCGGGGGGACAAGAGACCCAGTACTTC
-,TRBV11-3,13,TRBJ1-1,-,CASSLAPFTEAFF,TGTGCCAGCAGCTTAGCCCCGTTCACTGAAGCTTTCTTT
-,TRBV5-4,13,TRBJ2-3,TRBD2,CASSLTSGIAQYF,TGTGCCAGCAGCTTAACTAGCGGGATCGCGCAGTATTTT
-,TRBV5-4,12,TRBJ1-1,-,CATTAGSTEAFF,TGTGCCACCACGGCCGGGAGTACTGAAGCTTTCTTT
-,TRBV5-1,13,TRBJ2-7,TRBD1,CASTPGGSYEQYF,TGCGCCAGCACCCCAGGGGGCTCCTACGAGCAGTACTTC
-,TRBV11-2,14,TRBJ2-1,-,CASSLVGVNNEQFF,TGTGCCAGCAGCTTAGTAGGGGTAAACAATGAGCAGTTCTTC
-,TRBV7-8,15,TRBJ2-2,-,CASSLWAGNTGELFF,TGTGCCAGCAGCTTATGGGCCGGGAACACCGGGGAGCTGTTTTTT
-,TRBV2,14,TRBJ2-7,TRBD1,CASSEQDRVYEQYF,TGTGCCAGCAGTGAGCAGGACAGGGTCTACGAGCAGTACTTC
few,TRBV5-4,15,TRBJ2-1,TRBD2,CASSSGGAVSDEQFF,TGTGCCAGCAGCTCGGGGGGGGCGGTCAGCGATGAGCAGTTCTTC
-,TRBV9,14,TRBJ1-1,-,CASSPNGVNTEAFF,TGTGCCAGCAGCCCAAACGGGGTGAACACTGAAGCTTTCTTT
-,TRBV18,19,TRBJ2-1,TRBD2,CASSLILGLAGGPDNEQFF,TGTGCCAGCTCACTAATACTCGGACTAGCGGGAGGGCCGGACAATGAGCAGTTCTTC
-,TRBV2,17,TRBJ2-3,-,CASSPEWGGGKTDTQYF,TGTGCCAGCAGTCCTGAGTGGGGGGGCGGTAAGACAGATACGCAGTATTTT
-,TRBV10-1,13,TRBJ1-2,TRBD1,CASSEYRGEGYTF,TGCGCCAGCAGTGAATACAGGGGTGAAGGCTACACCTTC
-,TRBV5-1,16,TRBJ2-5,-,CASSPGGGGNSETQYF,TGCGCCAGCAGCCCGGGCGGGGGCGGGAACAGCGAGACCCAGTACTTC
-,TRBV4-2,15,TRBJ2-5,TRBD2,CASSLQRERQETQYF,TGTGCCAGCAGCCTCCAGCGGGAGAGACAAGAGACCCAGTACTTC
-,TRBV9,14,TRBJ1-5,-,CASSVDDIHQPQHF,TGTGCCAGCAGCGTAGACGACATCCATCAGCCCCAGCATTTT
-,TRBV4-1,17,TRBJ2-1,-,CASSQGGGSGIDNEQFF,TGCGCCAGCAGCCAAGGGGGGGGCAGCGGGATAGACAATGAGCAGTTCTTC
-,TRBV14,15,TRBJ2-5,-,CASSRFGQPGETQYF,TGTGCCAGCAGCCGCTTTGGACAGCCCGGGGAGACCCAGTACTTC